This T cell receptor (beta chain) was profiled in a study of blood T cell repertoires in COVID-19. Study at large: Donors in the United States, Italy and Spain gave samples during acute or convalescent COVID-19.

The CDR3 is 13 residues long. Per the germline V gene, CDR1 is MDHEN and CDR2 is SYDVKM. V lost 4 bases and J lost 1, with 7 bases in between. Sequencing used immunoSEQ multiplex PCR; TCRdb keeps in-frame clones, though not all of them. The table includes 100,000 to 120,000 clones, roughly 76% detected once. The sequenced sample was peripheral blood. The clonotype originates from a woman aged 70-85 years with acute or convalescent COVID-19. V gene TRBV28 combines with J gene TRBJ2-5, with D unresolved. The CDR3 sequence: CASSSNLQETQYF. In DNA form, the CDR3 reads TGTGCCAGCAGTTCTAATCTCCAAGAGACCCAGTACTTC.